The following is a TCR beta chain sequence with its context. The antigen remains undetermined. V was cut by 0 bases and J by 4 bases, with 14 bases left in between. Per germline, CDR1 SGHRS and CDR2 YFSETQ. The CDR3 loop spans 16 amino acids. These data belong to a study of blood T cells in healthy people across ages. Turning to the study itself: When template switching was applied, about one barcoded beta molecule was captured per two T cells.

Next came a second PCR, run for roughly 7 to 12 cycles, which used a sample-barcoded 5' primer along with a J-beta primer mix. In TCRdb, the 5' RACE reads were re-called with MiXCR into one record per CDR3 protein. The data show about 1.4 million distinct CDR3 sequences, 55% to 75% seen once. General observations from the study: Diversity estimates drawn from one million T cells were deemed underestimates. Leaving the PBMCs unsorted stopped any conclusive comparison of naive versus antigen-experienced cells. Per million T cells, TCR beta diversity dropped roughly linearly as age increased.

The clonotype originates from a man between 18 and 35 years old in good health. The chain couples TRBV5-1 to TRBJ2-1, with D perhaps assigned TRBD1 or TRBD2 (6 bases each). Sequenced: blood. The CDR3 region is CASSLDGRGGYNEQFF. CDR3 coding DNA: TGCGCCAGCAGCTTGGATGGCAGGGGAGGATACAATGAGCAGTTCTTC. The full variable domain, with the rest looked up from reference TRBV5-1 and TRBJ2-1, is KAGVTQTPRYLIKTRGQQVTLSCSPISGHRSVSWYQQTPGQGLQFLFEYFSETQRNKGNFPGRFSGRQFSNSRSEMNVSTLELGDSALYLCASSLDGRGGYNEQFFGPGTRLTVL.